This T cell receptor beta chain was identified in a study of control samples from healthy donors and cancer patients. The method was immunoSEQ multiplex PCR; TCRdb's version includes in-frame clones alone and lacks a portion of them. This sample carries 140,000 or so clones, roughly 94% of them seen once, and the ten largest clones take approximately 14%. The length of the CDR3 is 14 residues. Germline values: CDR1 SNHLY, CDR2 FYNNEI. V was clipped by 6 bases and J by 1 base, with 10 bases between them. Sequenced sample: PBMCs. V gene TRBV2 combines with J gene TRBJ1-5; perhaps TRBD1 as D (5 bases). This receptor was obtained from a man aged 55 to 70 with colorectal cancer. The CDR3 bases are TGTGCCAGCAGCGGGGGTTCGAGCAATCAGCCCCAGCATTTT. This sequence encodes CASSGGSSNQPQHF. Complete variable domain (other parts from reference TRBV2 and TRBJ1-5): EPEVTQTPSHQVTQMGQEVILRCVPISNHLYFYWYRQILGQKVEFLVSFYNNEISEKSEIFDDQFSVERPDGSNFTLKIRSTKLEDSAMYFCASSGGSSNQPQHFGDGTRLSIL.